Below are 30 T cell receptor beta chains sequenced from a single sample in a study of T cells in localized non-small cell lung cancer. Repertoires were generated with immunoSEQ multiplex PCR, while TCRdb's copy carries only in-frame clones and drops some. The sample includes about 41,000 clones, about 83% seen only once; the top ten take 7.5% to 8%. The sample here was PBMCs, taken before any cancer treatment. All receptors come from a man between 40 and 69 years old with stage II lung adenocarcinoma.

V gene TRBV10-3 combines with J gene TRBJ1-3, with 7 positions matching TRBD1. Losses at the gene ends were 6 bases for V and 4 bases for J; bases not matched to a gene: 12. The CDR3 has 16 residues. CDR1 is ENHRY and CDR2 is SYGVKD in the germline V gene. The CDR3 region is CAIRPGGQSEGNTIYF. In DNA form, the CDR3 reads TGTGCCATCAGGCCCGGGGGACAGTCAGAAGGAAACACCATATATTTT.

The gene calls are TRBV9 and TRBJ2-1; D is perhaps TRBD2 (6 bases). Trimming stripped 2 bases from V and 0 bases from J, with 12 bases between. Germline loops: CDR1 SGDLS, CDR2 YYNGEE. This CDR3 is built from 16 residues. CDR3 region: CASSVSLGGSYNEQFF. Written as DNA, the CDR3 is TGTGCCAGCAGCGTTAGCTTGGGGGGCTCCTACAATGAGCAGTTCTTC. The variable domain in full, with the rest retrieved from reference TRBV9 and TRBJ2-1, is DSGVTQTPKHLITATGQRVTLRCSPRSGDLSVYWYQQSLDQGLQFLIQYYNGEERAKGNILERFSAQQFPDLHSELNLSSLELGDSALYFCASSVSLGGSYNEQFFGPGTRLTVL.

The chain recombines TRBV19 with TRBJ1-2, with a tentative D call TRBD1 (6 bases). This CDR3 contains 15 residues. Deletions cut 9 bases from V and 0 bases from J, with 17 bases between. The germline CDR1 and CDR2 sequences are LNHDA and SQIVND (reference sequence). The CDR3 spells CASTIGTLANYGYTF. The CDR3 nucleotides read TGTGCCAGCACCATTGGGACACTTGCTAACTATGGCTACACCTTC.

The V call is TRBV11-2, the J call TRBJ1-1; TRBD1 is a possible D gene (6 bases). This CDR3 contains 14 residues. Germline V gives CDR1 SGHAT, CDR2 FQNNGV. Trimming stripped 1 base from V and 5 bases from J, with 11 bases between. The CDR3 protein is CASSLAAGVTEAFF. CDR3 nucleotides: TGTGCCAGCAGCTTAGCGGCAGGGGTAACTGAAGCTTTCTTT.

V and J are TRBV30 and TRBJ1-2; the D is unclear. This CDR3 contains 13 residues. From germline, CDR1 is GTSNPN and CDR2 SVGIG (reference sequence). Trimming shortened V by 2 bases and J by 8 bases, and 15 bases separated the two germline ends. CDR3 in DNA: TGTGCCTGGAGTCGATCGGGGAAAGGCGGCTACACCTTC. Protein: CAWSRSGKGGYTF.

The chain carries TRBV5-1 and TRBJ2-3; TRBD1 is a possible D gene (6 bases). The V gene lost 0 bases and the J gene lost 4 bases, with 15 bases spanning the gap. CDR3 size: 16 residues. Germline V gene lookup returns CDR1 SGHRS and CDR2 YFSETQ. CDR3 protein: CASSLGATGMADTQYF. As DNA, the CDR3 is TGCGCCAGCAGCTTGGGTGCCACAGGGATGGCAGATACGCAGTATTTT.

DNA for the CDR3: TGCGCCAGCAGCTGGGACTACAATGAGCAGTTCTTC. This translates into CASSWDYNEQFF. This chain links TRBV5-1 with TRBJ2-1; D remains unclear. The CDR3 is 12 residues long. V lost 3 bases, J lost 3 bases, and 4 bases lay in between. Germline loops: CDR1 SGHRS, CDR2 YFSETQ. Together with reference TRBV5-1 and TRBJ2-1, the CDR3 gives the full variable domain: KAGVTQTPRYLIKTRGQQVTLSCSPISGHRSVSWYQQTPGQGLQFLFEYFSETQRNKGNFPGRFSGRQFSNSRSEMNVSTLELGDSALYLCASSWDYNEQFFGPGTRLTVL.

The V call is TRBV14, the J call TRBJ2-1; D unresolved. CDR3 length: 12 amino acids. Germline loops: CDR1 SGHDN, CDR2 FVKESK. Trimming shortened V by 5 bases and J by 10 bases, and 12 bases separated the two germline ends. This CDR3 reads CASSSQLDEQFF. CDR3 DNA: TGTGCCAGCAGCTCACAGCTGGACGAGCAGTTCTTC.

The chain has TRBV9 and TRBJ2-1; D gene unclear. This CDR3 comprises 14 residues. Germline V gene sequence: CDR1 SGDLS, CDR2 YYNGEE. Trimming pared 4 bases from V and 4 bases from J, leaving 12 bases between. The CDR3 here is CASSRQTSYNEQFF. The CDR3 bases are TGTGCCAGCAGCCGTCAGACTTCGTACAATGAGCAGTTCTTC.

The rearrangement links TRBV10-3 to TRBJ2-5; the D is unclear. Germline values: CDR1 ENHRY, CDR2 SYGVKD. With 2 bases removed from V and 7 bases from J, the gap between germline ends came to 14 bases. The CDR3 totals 14 residues. CDR3 residues: CAISEGVSLGTQYF. For the CDR3, the DNA is TGTGCCATCAGTGAGGGCGTCAGTTTGGGGACCCAGTACTTC.

The chain employs TRBV13 and TRBJ1-2; no clear D gene. The CDR3 runs to 13 residues. V lost 3 bases and J lost 1, with 6 bases in between. From germline, CDR1 is PRHDT and CDR2 FYEKMQ (reference sequence). The CDR3 nucleotides are TGTGCCAGCAGCTTCGGGGATAACTATGGCTACACCTTC. It encodes CASSFGDNYGYTF.

The chain is built from TRBV28 and TRBJ1-5; 8 bases agree with TRBD1. This CDR3 has 14 residues. The V segment lost 7 bases and the J segment 2 bases; nucleotides outside the gene matches: 4. Germline assignment: CDR1 MDHEN and CDR2 SYDVKM. The CDR3 protein is CASNGQGGNQPQHF. The CDR3 DNA reads as TGTGCCAGCAACGGACAGGGAGGCAATCAGCCCCAGCATTTT.

The chain is built from TRBV11-2 and TRBJ2-7; 9 bases fit TRBD1. V was pared by 4 bases and J by 6 bases, with 4 bases of the junction left unmatched. The CDR3 is made up of 13 amino acids. The germline gives CDR1 SGHAT, CDR2 FQNNGV. The CDR3 is CASSSGTGREQYF. CDR3 coding DNA: TGTGCCAGCAGCTCCGGGACAGGGCGCGAGCAGTACTTC.

V and J are TRBV11-3 and TRBJ2-3; D might be TRBD2 (5 bases). Germline CDR1 SGHNT, CDR2 YENEEA. The CDR3 sequence is 12 residues long. Trimming stripped 5 bases from V and 6 bases from J, with 9 bases between. The DNA of the CDR3 is TGTGCCAGCAGCCCCACGGGGGATACGCAGTATTTT. This gives the protein CASSPTGDTQYF.

The chain employs TRBV6-5 and TRBJ2-1; D may be TRBD1 (7 bases). V was cut by 4 bases and J by 8 bases, with 9 bases left in between. This CDR3 has 12 residues. CDR1 is MNHEY and CDR2 is SVGAGI in the germline V gene. The CDR3 is CASSSRGDEQFF. DNA of the CDR3: TGTGCCAGCAGTTCCAGGGGGGATGAGCAGTTCTTC.

The genes are TRBV19 and TRBJ1-1; unclear D gene. The germline V and J ends were trimmed by 8 bases and 3 bases, with 13 bases remaining between them. The germline V gene encodes CDR1 LNHDA and CDR2 SQIVND (reference sequence). The CDR3 totals 13 residues. The CDR3 region has the DNA TGTGCCAGTCGTAGTACTGGGGACACTGAAGCTTTCTTT. It specifies CASRSTGDTEAFF.

This clone occurred once. This chain uses TRBV7-2 with TRBJ2-5; TRBD1 matches 12 bases. V was pared by 5 bases and J by 5 bases, with 3 bases of the junction left unmatched. CDR3 length: 14 residues. Germline loops: CDR1 SGHTA, CDR2 FQGNSA. The chain's CDR3 is CASSPGQGAETQYF. DNA for the CDR3: TGTGCCAGCAGCCCGGGACAGGGGGCTGAGACCCAGTACTTC.

The chain combines TRBV2 with TRBJ1-3; D is undetermined. The CDR3 is 15 residues long. Trimming pared 1 base from V and 1 base from J, leaving 8 bases between. Looked up from germline, CDR1 is SNHLY and CDR2 is FYNNEI. For the CDR3, the DNA is TGTGCCAGCAGTGAAGGGGCAGGATCTGGAAACACCATATATTTT. This translates into CASSEGAGSGNTIYF.

The chain employs TRBV19 and TRBJ2-7, with 8 bases lining up with TRBD2. Per germline, CDR1 LNHDA and CDR2 SQIVND (reference sequence). Losses at the gene ends were 5 bases for V and 4 bases for J; bases not matched to a gene: 7. There are 14 residues in the CDR3. This CDR3 is CASSEQGGGYEQYF. The CDR3 DNA is TGTGCCAGTAGTGAGCAGGGCGGGGGGTACGAGCAGTACTTC.

The chain carries TRBV7-3 and TRBJ1-6; tentative D call: TRBD1 (6 bases). The CDR3 sequence is 13 residues long. V was shortened by 4 bases and J by 10 bases, with 11 bases between the two germline ends. CDR1 and CDR2 from the germline V gene are SGHTA and FQGTGA. CDR3 sequence: CASSYDRSSPLHF. In nucleotides, the CDR3 is TGTGCCAGCAGCTACGACAGGTCGTCACCCCTCCACTTT.

The gene calls are TRBV19 and TRBJ2-1, with 7 positions matching TRBD2. Germline V lookup: CDR1 LNHDA, CDR2 SQIVND (reference sequence). Losses at the gene ends were 5 bases for V and 9 bases for J; bases not matched to a gene: 4. The CDR3 covers 12 residues. The CDR3 sequence is CASSVGRSEQFF. As DNA, the CDR3 is TGTGCCAGTAGTGTCGGGAGGTCTGAGCAGTTCTTC.

The genes are TRBV10-3 and TRBJ2-7; 10 nucleotides align to TRBD2. CDR3 length: 16 residues. Trimming removed 2 bases from V and 3 bases from J; junction bases left unmatched: 7. The germline V gene has CDR1 ENHRY and CDR2 SYGVKD. CDR3 nucleotide sequence: TGTGCCATCAGTGAGCCGCGGACTAGCGGAGTCTACGAGCAGTACTTC. It specifies CAISEPRTSGVYEQYF.

The gene calls are TRBV4-1 and TRBJ2-7, with 8 bases that match TRBD1. Per germline, CDR1 MGHRA and CDR2 YSYEKL. CDR3 length equals 14 residues. V was clipped by 4 bases and J by 3 bases; unmatched bases: 5. The CDR3 coding sequence is TGCGCCAGCAGCCCCGGGACAGGACTCTACGAGCAGTACTTC. This translates into CASSPGTGLYEQYF.

The chain joins TRBV27 to TRBJ2-5, with D tentatively TRBD1 (6 bases). CDR1 and CDR2 (germline): MNHEY, SMNVEV (reference sequence). CDR3 length equals 15 residues. Trimming removed 4 bases from V and 1 base from J, with 13 bases in between. CDR3 nucleotides: TGTGCCAGCAGTTCGGGACACTTGGGCCAAGAGACCCAGTACTTC. Its protein product is CASSSGHLGQETQYF.

V and J are TRBV6-5 and TRBJ2-1; D may be TRBD2 (7 bases). The CDR3 spans 13 residues. V shed 4 bases and J shed 7 bases, with 11 bases lying between them. Germline lookup yields CDR1 MNHEY and CDR2 SVGAGI. The CDR3: CASSSGGINEQFF. CDR3 nucleotides: TGTGCCAGCAGTTCGGGGGGCATAAATGAGCAGTTCTTC.

The chain employs TRBV18 and TRBJ1-6; TRBD1 matches at 8 bases. Germline CDR1 is KGHSH and CDR2 is LQKENI. The V and J ends lost 1 base and 8 bases, in that order; junction bases with no gene match: 4. The CDR3 covers 15 residues. The CDR3 sequence is CASSPRPGGDSPLHF. The DNA of the CDR3 is TGTGCCAGCTCACCACGCCCAGGGGGCGATTCACCCCTCCACTTT.

The chain has TRBV5-1 and TRBJ2-5; 9 bases align to TRBD2. V gave up 3 bases and J gave up 5 bases; unmatched junction bases: 14. The CDR3 is 17 amino acids. Germline CDR1 reads SGHRS; CDR2 reads YFSETQ. Here the CDR3 reads CASSSLSSGAVGETQYF. For the CDR3, the DNA is TGCGCCAGCAGCTCTCTTTCTAGCGGGGCAGTGGGGGAGACCCAGTACTTC.

The chain employs TRBV28 and TRBJ1-2; TRBD1 matches 11 bases. Losses at the gene ends were 11 bases for V and 8 bases for J; bases not matched to a gene: 7. CDR1 and CDR2 from the germline V gene are MDHEN and SYDVKM. This CDR3 is 12 amino acids long. CDR3 sequence (DNA): TGTGCCTGCCGGACAGGGGGCGACGGCTACACCTTC. This translates into CACRTGGDGYTF.

V gene TRBV6-4 combines with J gene TRBJ1-1, with 9 positions matching TRBD1. The CDR3 runs to 14 residues. Trimming took 2 bases from V and 11 from J; bases not matched to a gene: 9. Germline loops: CDR1 MRHNA, CDR2 SNTAGT. CDR3: CASSDQSGQGPAFF. CDR3 nucleotide sequence: TGTGCCAGCAGTGACCAATCGGGACAGGGTCCGGCTTTCTTT.

CDR3 sequence (DNA): TGTGCCAGCAGCTTAGGTGTCGGGGGACTCCCAGATACGCAGTATTTT. Amino acid sequence: CASSLGVGGLPDTQYF. The chain combines TRBV11-3 with TRBJ2-3, with a possible D match to TRBD2 (6 bases). The CDR3 has 16 amino acids. Trimming cost V 1 base and J 4 bases, with 15 bases left between them. Germline CDR1 is SGHNT and CDR2 is YENEEA.